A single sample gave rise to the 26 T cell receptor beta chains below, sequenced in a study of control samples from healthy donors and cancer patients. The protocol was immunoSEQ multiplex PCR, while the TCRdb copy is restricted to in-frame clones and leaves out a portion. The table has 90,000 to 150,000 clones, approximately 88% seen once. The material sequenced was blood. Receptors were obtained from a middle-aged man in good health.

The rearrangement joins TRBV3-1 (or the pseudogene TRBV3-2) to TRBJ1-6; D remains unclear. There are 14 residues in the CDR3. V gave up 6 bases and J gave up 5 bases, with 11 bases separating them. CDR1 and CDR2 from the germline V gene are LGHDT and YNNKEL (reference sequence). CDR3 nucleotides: TGTGCCAGCAGGGGAGAAACAGATAATTCACCCCTCCACTTT. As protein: CASRGETDNSPLHF.

In DNA form, the CDR3 reads TGTGCCAGCAGTCCATTCGGGACGGAGCAGTACTTC. Its protein product is CASSPFGTEQYF. The chain carries TRBV25-1 and TRBJ2-7, with D perhaps being TRBD1 or TRBD2 (5 bases each). Germline V gives CDR1 MGHDK, CDR2 SYGVNS. The CDR3 has 12 amino acids. With 5 bases removed from V and 7 bases from J, the gap between germline ends came to 12 bases.

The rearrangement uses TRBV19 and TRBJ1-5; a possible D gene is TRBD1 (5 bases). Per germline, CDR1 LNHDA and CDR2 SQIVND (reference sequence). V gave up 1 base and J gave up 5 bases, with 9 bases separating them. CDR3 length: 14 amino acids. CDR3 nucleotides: TGTGCCAGTAGTATAGGTTGGGGGGATCAGCCCCAGCATTTT. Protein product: CASSIGWGDQPQHF.

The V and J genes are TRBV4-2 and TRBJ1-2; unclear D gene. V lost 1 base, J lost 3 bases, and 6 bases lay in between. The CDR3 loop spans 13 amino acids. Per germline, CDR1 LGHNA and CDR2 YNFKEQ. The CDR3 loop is CASSQGIDYGYTF. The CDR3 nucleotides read TGTGCCAGCAGCCAAGGAATCGACTATGGCTACACCTTC.

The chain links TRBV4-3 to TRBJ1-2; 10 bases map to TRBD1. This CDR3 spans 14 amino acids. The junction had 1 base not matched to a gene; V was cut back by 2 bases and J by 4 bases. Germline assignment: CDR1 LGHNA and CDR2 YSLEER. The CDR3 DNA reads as TGCGCCAGCAGCCAATGGACAGGGGGCTATGGCTACACCTTC. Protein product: CASSQWTGGYGYTF.

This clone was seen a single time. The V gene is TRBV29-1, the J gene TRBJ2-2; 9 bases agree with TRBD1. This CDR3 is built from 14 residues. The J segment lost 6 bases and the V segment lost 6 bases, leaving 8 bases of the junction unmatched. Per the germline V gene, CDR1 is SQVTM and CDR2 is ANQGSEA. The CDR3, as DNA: TGCAGCGTCCCCGGGACAGGGAGGTCCGGGGAGCTGTTTTTT. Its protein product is CSVPGTGRSGELFF.

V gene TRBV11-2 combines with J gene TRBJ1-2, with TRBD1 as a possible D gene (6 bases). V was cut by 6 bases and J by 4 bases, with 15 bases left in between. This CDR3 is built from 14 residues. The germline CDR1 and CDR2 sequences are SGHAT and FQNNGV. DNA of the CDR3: TGTGCCAGCAGGACCCTGGGGGGCCTCTATGGCTACACCTTC. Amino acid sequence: CASRTLGGLYGYTF.

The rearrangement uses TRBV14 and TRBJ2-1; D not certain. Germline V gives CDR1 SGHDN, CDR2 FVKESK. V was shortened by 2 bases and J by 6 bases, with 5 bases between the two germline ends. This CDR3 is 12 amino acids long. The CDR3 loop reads CASSQRFNEQFF. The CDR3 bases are TGTGCCAGCAGCCAAAGGTTCAATGAGCAGTTCTTC.

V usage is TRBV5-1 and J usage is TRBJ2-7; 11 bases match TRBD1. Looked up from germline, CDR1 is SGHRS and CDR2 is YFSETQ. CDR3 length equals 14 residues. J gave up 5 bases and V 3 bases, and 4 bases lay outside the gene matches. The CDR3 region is CASSYGQGANEQYF. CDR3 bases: TGCGCCAGCAGCTACGGACAGGGGGCCAACGAGCAGTACTTC.

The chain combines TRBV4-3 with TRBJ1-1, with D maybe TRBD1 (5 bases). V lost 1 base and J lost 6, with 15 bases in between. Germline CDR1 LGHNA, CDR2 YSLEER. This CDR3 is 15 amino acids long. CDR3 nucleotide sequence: TGCGCCAGCAGCCAAGGAGCGGTAGCGGGGGCTGAAGCTTTCTTT. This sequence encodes CASSQGAVAGAEAFF.

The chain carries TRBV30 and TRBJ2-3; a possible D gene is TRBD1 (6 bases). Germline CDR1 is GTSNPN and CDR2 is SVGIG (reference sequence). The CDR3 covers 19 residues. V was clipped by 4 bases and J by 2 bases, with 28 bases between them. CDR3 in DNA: TGTGCCTGGACCCATGTGGGGGCCTATGGGGTCGTGCCCACAGATACGCAGTATTTT. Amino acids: CAWTHVGAYGVVPTDTQYF.

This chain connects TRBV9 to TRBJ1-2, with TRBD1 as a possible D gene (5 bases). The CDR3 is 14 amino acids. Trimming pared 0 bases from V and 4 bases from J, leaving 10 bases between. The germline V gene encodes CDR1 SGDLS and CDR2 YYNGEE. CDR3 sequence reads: CASSVGDGSYGYTF. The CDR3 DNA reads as TGTGCCAGCAGCGTAGGGGACGGATCCTATGGCTACACCTTC. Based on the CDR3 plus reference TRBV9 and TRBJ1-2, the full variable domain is DSGVTQTPKHLITATGQRVTLRCSPRSGDLSVYWYQQSLDQGLQFLIQYYNGEERAKGNILERFSAQQFPDLHSELNLSSLELGDSALYFCASSVGDGSYGYTFGSGTRLTVV.

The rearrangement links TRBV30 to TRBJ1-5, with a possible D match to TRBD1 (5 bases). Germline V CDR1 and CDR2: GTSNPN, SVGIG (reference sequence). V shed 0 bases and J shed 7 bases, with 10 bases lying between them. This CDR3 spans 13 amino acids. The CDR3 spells CAWSVQAGQPQHF. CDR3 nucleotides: TGTGCCTGGAGTGTACAGGCCGGGCAGCCCCAGCATTTT.

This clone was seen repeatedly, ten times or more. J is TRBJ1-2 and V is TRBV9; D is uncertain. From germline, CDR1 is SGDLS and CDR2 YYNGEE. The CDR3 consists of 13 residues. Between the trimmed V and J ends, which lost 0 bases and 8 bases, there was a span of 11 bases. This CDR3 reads CASSVEPPSGYTF. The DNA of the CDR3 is TGTGCCAGCAGCGTAGAACCACCGTCGGGCTACACCTTC.

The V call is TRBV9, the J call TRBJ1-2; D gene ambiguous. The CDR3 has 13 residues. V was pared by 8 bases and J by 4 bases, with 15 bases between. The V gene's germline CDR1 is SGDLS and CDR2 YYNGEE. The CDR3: CASSSLESYGYTF. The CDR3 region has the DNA TGTGCCAGTTCTTCCCTAGAATCCTATGGCTACACCTTC.

As DNA, the CDR3 is TGTGCCAGCAGCGCCAGCGGGGCTAGCACAGATACGCAGTATTTT. Encoded protein: CASSASGASTDTQYF. The V gene is TRBV7-9, the J gene TRBJ2-3; TRBD2 matches at 7 bases. In germline, CDR1 is SEHNR, CDR2 FQNEAQ (reference sequence). J gave up 0 bases and V 5 bases, and 5 bases lay outside the gene matches. The CDR3 consists of 15 residues.

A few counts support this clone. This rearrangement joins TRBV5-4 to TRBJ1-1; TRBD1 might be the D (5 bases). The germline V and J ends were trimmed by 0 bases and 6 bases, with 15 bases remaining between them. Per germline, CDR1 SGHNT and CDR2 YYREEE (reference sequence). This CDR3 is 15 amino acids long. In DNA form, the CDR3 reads TGTGCCAGCAGCTTGGACTCAGGGAGGGCGTCTGAAGCTTTCTTT. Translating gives CASSLDSGRASEAFF.

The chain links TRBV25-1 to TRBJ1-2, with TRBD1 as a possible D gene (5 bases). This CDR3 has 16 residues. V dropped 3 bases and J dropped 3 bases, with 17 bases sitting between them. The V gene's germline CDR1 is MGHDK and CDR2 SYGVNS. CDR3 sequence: CASSDWVRGRDYGYTF. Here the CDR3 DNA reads TGTGCCAGCAGTGATTGGGTGCGGGGCCGCGACTATGGCTACACCTTC.

The CDR3 sequence: CASSEVGWTNEKLFF. CDR3 nucleotide sequence: TGTGCCAGCAGTGAAGTCGGGTGGACTAATGAAAAACTGTTTTTT. This rearrangement joins TRBV6-1 to TRBJ1-4; D ambiguous. The V gene lost 1 base and the J gene lost 2 bases, with 8 bases spanning the gap. Germline values: CDR1 MNHNS, CDR2 SASEGT. The CDR3 has 15 amino acids.

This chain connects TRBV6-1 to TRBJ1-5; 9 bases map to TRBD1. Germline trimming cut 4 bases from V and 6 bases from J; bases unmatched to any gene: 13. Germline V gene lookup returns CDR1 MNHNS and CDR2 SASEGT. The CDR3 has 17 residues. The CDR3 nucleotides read TGTGCCAGCAGTGGGGAGACGGGACAGGGACGAAGTCAGCCCCAGCATTTT. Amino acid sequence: CASSGETGQGRSQPQHF.

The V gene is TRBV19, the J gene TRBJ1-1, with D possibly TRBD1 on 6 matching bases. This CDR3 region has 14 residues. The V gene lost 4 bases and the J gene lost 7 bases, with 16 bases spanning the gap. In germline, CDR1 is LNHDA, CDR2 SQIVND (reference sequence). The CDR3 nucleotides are TGTGCCAGTAGTAGGGAAATGGGACACCTTGAAGCTTTCTTT. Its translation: CASSREMGHLEAFF.

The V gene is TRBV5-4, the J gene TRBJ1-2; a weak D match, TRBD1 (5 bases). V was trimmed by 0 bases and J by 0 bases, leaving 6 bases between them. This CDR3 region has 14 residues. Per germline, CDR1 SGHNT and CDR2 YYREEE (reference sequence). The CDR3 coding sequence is TGTGCCAGCAGCTTGGAAGGGGCTAACTATGGCTACACCTTC. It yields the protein CASSLEGANYGYTF.

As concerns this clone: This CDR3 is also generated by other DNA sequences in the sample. CDR3: CASSLQGNTEAFF. CDR3 coding DNA: TGTGCCAGCAGCCTTCAGGGGAACACTGAAGCTTTCTTT. The chain is built from TRBV5-5 and TRBJ1-1; a possible D gene is TRBD1 (5 bases). Germline lookup yields CDR1 SGHKS and CDR2 YYEKEE (reference sequence). The CDR3 runs to 13 residues. The germline V and J ends were trimmed by 4 bases and 1 base, with 8 bases remaining between them.

CDR3 nucleotides: TGTGCCACCAGCAAACGAGGGGCTGTCTATGGCTACACCTTC. Translated: CATSKRGAVYGYTF. The chain is built from TRBV15 and TRBJ1-2; D might be TRBD1 (5 bases). V was shortened by 4 bases and J by 4 bases, with 13 bases between the two germline ends. Germline CDR1 LNHNV, CDR2 YYDKDF (reference sequence). The CDR3 loop spans 14 amino acids.

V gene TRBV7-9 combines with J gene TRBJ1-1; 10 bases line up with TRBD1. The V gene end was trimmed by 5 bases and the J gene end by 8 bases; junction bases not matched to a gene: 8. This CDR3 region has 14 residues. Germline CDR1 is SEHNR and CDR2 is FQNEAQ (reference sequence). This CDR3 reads CASSPPGQGREAFF. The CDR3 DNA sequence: TGTGCCAGCAGCCCCCCGGGACAGGGGAGGGAAGCTTTCTTT.

CDR3 sequence (DNA): TGCGCCAGCAGCTTGGAAGGGTTCAATTCACCCCTCCACTTT. Protein product: CASSLEGFNSPLHF. The chain carries TRBV5-1 and TRBJ1-6; D ambiguous. This CDR3 has 14 amino acids. V lost 0 bases and J lost 7, with 8 bases in between. The germline CDR1 and CDR2 sequences are SGHRS and YFSETQ.